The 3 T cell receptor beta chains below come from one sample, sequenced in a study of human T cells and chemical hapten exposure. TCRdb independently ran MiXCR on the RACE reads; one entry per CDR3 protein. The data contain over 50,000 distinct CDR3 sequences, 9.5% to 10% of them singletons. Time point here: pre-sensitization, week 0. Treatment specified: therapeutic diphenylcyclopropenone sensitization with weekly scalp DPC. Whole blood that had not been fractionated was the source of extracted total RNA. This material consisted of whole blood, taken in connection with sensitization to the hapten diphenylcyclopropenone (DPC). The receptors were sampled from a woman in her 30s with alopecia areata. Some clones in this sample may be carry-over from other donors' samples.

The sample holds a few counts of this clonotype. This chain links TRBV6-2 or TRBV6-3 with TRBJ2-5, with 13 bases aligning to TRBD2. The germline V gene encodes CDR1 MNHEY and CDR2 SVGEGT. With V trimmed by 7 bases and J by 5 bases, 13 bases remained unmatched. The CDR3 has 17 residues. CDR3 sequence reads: CASTLRGLAGVSETQYF. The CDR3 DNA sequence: TGTGCCAGCACCCTCCGAGGACTAGCGGGGGTTAGTGAGACCCAGTACTTC.

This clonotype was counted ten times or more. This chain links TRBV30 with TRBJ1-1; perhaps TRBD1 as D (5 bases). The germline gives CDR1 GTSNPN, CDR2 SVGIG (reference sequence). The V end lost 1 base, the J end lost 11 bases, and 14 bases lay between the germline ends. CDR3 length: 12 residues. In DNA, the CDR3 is TGTGCCTGGAGTGCCGGGACCCCAGGGGCTTTCTTT. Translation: CAWSAGTPGAFF.

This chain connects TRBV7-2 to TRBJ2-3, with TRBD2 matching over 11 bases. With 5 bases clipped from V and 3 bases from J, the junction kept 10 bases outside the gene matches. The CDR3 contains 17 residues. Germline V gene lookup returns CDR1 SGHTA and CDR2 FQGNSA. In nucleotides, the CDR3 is TGTGCCAGCAGCCCCCCCCTAGCGGGGGGTGGGACAGATACGCAGTATTTT. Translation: CASSPPLAGGGTDTQYF. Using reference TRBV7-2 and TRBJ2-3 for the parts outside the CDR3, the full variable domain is GAGVSQSPSNKVTEKGKDVELRCDPISGHTALYWYRQSLGQGLEFLIYFQGNSAPDKSGLPSDRFSAERTGGSVSTLTIQRTQQEDSAVYLCASSPPLAGGGTDTQYFGPGTRLTVL.